The clone carrying this T cell receptor (beta chain) was observed at least ten times. This sample stems from a study of neurological immune-mediated disorders. The cDNA was synthesized by 5'RACE incorporating 10-nucleotide random UMIs. TCRdb processed the 5' RACE reads anew with MiXCR; each CDR3 protein has one entry. The profile shows some 71,000 distinct CDR3 sequences, around 9.6% of them singletons. The time point was: longitudinal time-point 1 (baseline). 2 million PBMCs stored at -80 C were the source of the unsorted libraries. With 7 bases removed from V and 0 bases from J, the gap between germline ends came to 12 bases. CDR3 length equals 14 residues. In germline, CDR1 is SQVTM, CDR2 ANQGSEA.

The gene calls are TRBV29-1 and TRBJ1-4; D gene uncertain. Sequenced material: PBMCs. The source of this sequence is a man aged 25-45 years in good health. The CDR3, as DNA: TGCAGCGCAGCGATCGGGACAACTAATGAAAAACTGTTTTTT. It specifies CSAAIGTTNEKLFF.